Listed below are T cell receptor beta chains from one sample, sequenced in a study of T-cell reconstitution after alpha-beta-depleted transplantation in children. TCRdb analysed the PCR reads with MiXCR anew, one entry per CDR3 protein. The sample holds about 190,000 distinct CDR3 sequences, more than 6.5% seen once. The sequencing used PBMCs from the stem cell graft donor, collected from the stem cell graft. The origin of the receptors is a human donor who donated a stem cell graft to a child with Wiskott-Aldrich syndrome. Both conserved end residues are part of each CDR3. The D gene is left open where the match is weak. Rows may omit the clone size; those that give it use once, few, many or a size class.

clone_size d_call j_call v_call cdr3_aa cdr3_nt
many . TRBJ2-7 TRBV5-1 CASSLGRTGYEQYF TGCGCCAGCAGCTTGGGCAGGACCGGCTACGAGCAGTACTTC
many . TRBJ2-7 TRBV7-9 CASSLPVDEQYF TGTGCCAGCAGCTTACCGGTGGACGAGCAGTACTTC
many TRBD1 TRBJ2-7 TRBV28 CASSSWDRTYEQYF TGTGCCAGCAGTTCCTGGGACAGGACCTACGAGCAGTACTTC
few . TRBJ1-6 TRBV7-9 CASSLGGESPLHF TGTGCCAGCAGCTTAGGGGGTGAATCACCCCTCCACTTT
many TRBD2 TRBJ2-1 TRBV2 CATSREGYNEQFF TGTGCCACATCTCGGGAGGGTTACAATGAGCAGTTCTTC
many . TRBJ1-5 TRBV6-1 CASSVTNQPQHF TGTGCCAGCAGTGTAACCAATCAGCCCCAGCATTTT
many TRBD2 TRBJ2-3 TRBV20-1 CSAWTSGGADTQYF TGCAGTGCTTGGACTAGCGGGGGGGCGGATACGCAGTATTTT
many . TRBJ1-2 TRBV27 CASKAVGPYGYTF TGTGCCAGCAAAGCCGTAGGGCCCTATGGCTACACCTTC
many TRBD1 TRBJ2-2 TRBV5-1 CASSLSQGAGELFF TGCGCCAGCAGCTTGTCGCAGGGGGCCGGGGAGCTGTTTTTT
many . TRBJ2-1 TRBV3-1 CASSQEGRPTDEQFF TGTGCCAGCAGCCAGGAGGGTAGGCCTACGGATGAGCAGTTCTTC
many . TRBJ2-3 TRBV5-1 CASSLFSTDTQYF TGCGCCAGCAGCTTGTTTAGCACAGATACGCAGTATTTT
many . TRBJ1-1 TRBV10-3 CAIARQEGTEAFF TGTGCCATCGCCCGTCAAGAGGGCACTGAAGCTTTCTTT
many . TRBJ2-3 TRBV5-1 CASSVASTDTQYF TGCGCCAGCAGCGTCGCCAGCACAGATACGCAGTATTTT
few . TRBJ2-1 TRBV9 CASSVARGQWDEQFF TGTGCCAGCAGCGTAGCTAGGGGCCAGTGGGATGAGCAGTTCTTC
many . TRBJ2-7 TRBV24-1 CATSGQGPRSYEQYF TGTGCCACCAGCGGTCAGGGGCCCAGGTCCTACGAGCAGTACTTC
many . TRBJ2-1 TRBV20-1 CSPEPRHEQFF TGCAGTCCAGAACCAAGGCATGAGCAGTTCTTC
many . TRBJ1-1 TRBV6-6 CASSYITEAFF TGTGCCAGCAGTTACATCACTGAAGCTTTCTTT
many TRBD1 TRBJ1-6 TRBV18 CASSSTGTVNSPLHF TGTGCCAGCTCGTCAACCGGGACAGTTAATTCACCCCTCCACTTT
many . TRBJ1-1 TRBV4-2 CASGSSGMNTEAFF TGTGCCAGCGGATCGTCGGGAATGAACACTGAAGCTTTCTTT
few TRBD1 TRBJ2-5 TRBV5-1 CASSRDRGSQETQYF TGCGCCAGCAGCCGGGACAGGGGAAGCCAAGAGACCCAGTACTTC
. . TRBJ1-4 TRBV5-4 CASSSGTVNEKLFF TGTGCCAGCAGCTCCGGGACGGTCAATGAAAAACTGTTTTTT
many . TRBJ1-1 TRBV6-6 CASSYSRGEAFF TGTGCCAGCAGTTACTCTAGGGGGGAAGCTTTCTTT
many . TRBJ1-2 TRBV20-1 CSASPDSNYGYTF TGCAGTGCTAGTCCAGATAGTAACTATGGCTACACCTTC
few . TRBJ1-2 TRBV3-1 CASSQATRQDGYTF TGTGCCAGCAGCCAGGCTACTCGACAGGATGGCTACACCTTC
many . TRBJ2-1 TRBV6-5 CASSYSGDDSTEQFF TGTGCCAGCAGTTACTCCGGAGACGACTCAACTGAGCAGTTCTTC